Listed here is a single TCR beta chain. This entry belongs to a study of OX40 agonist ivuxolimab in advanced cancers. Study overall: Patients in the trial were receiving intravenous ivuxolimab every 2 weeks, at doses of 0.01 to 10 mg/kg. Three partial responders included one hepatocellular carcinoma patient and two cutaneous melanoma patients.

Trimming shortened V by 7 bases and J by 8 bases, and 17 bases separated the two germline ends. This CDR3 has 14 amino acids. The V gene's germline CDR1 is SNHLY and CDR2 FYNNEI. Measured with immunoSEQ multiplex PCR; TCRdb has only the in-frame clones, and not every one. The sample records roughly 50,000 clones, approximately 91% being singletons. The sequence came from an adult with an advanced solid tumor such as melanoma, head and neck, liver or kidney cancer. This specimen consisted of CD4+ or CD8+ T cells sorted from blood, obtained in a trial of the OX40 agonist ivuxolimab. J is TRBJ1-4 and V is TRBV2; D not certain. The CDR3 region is CASTPGPRGEKLFF. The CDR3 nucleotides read TGTGCCAGCACCCCGGGTCCAAGAGGGGAAAAACTGTTTTTT.